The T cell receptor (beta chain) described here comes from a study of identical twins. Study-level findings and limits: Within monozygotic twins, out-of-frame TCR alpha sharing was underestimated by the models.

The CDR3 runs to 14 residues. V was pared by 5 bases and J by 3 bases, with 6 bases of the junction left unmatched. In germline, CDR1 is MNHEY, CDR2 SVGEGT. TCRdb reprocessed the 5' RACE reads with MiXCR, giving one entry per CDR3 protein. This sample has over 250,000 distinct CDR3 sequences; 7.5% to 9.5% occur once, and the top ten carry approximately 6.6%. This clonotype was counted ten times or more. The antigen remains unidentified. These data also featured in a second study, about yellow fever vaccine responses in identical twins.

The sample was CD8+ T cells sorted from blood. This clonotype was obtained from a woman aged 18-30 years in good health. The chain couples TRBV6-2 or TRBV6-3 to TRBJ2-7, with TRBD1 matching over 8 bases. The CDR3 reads CASSPMGQDYEQYF. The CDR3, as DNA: TGTGCCAGCAGTCCTATGGGACAGGACTACGAGCAGTACTTC.